This record concerns one TCR beta chain sequence. The antigen remains unidentified. This specimen belongs to a study of cytomegalovirus exposure and HLA in healthy donors. Turning to the study itself: Unique TCR beta sequences numbering about 100 million came from 190 million or so T cells in an earlier analysis.

Broader study findings: While the bulk of TCR sequences proved rare, some public TCRs turned up in many donors. Reported findings show TCR beta sequences accurately forecast HLA-A and HLA-B alleles in most subjects. There was a cluster of highly shared sequence variants that was likely a sequencing artifact.

In the PCR, 60 Vbeta and 13 Jbeta primers were used. Sequencing was performed with immunoSEQ multiplex PCR; in TCRdb, only in-frame clones are kept and a portion is missing. The sample records under 110,000 clones, under 85% being singletons. The V end was cut by 8 bases, the J end by 1 base, with 18 bases between. CDR3 size: 15 residues. Sequencing was performed on PBMCs. The sequence was obtained from a woman aged 40 to 50 in good health and CMV-seronegative. The chain links TRBV23-1 to TRBJ2-7; D remains unclear. TRBV23-1 qualifies as an ORF whose function is uncertain. The CDR3 nucleotides read TGCGCCAGCCCCTACGAGGCAGCCGTGTCCTACGAGCAGTACTTC. This codes for CASPYEAAVSYEQYF.